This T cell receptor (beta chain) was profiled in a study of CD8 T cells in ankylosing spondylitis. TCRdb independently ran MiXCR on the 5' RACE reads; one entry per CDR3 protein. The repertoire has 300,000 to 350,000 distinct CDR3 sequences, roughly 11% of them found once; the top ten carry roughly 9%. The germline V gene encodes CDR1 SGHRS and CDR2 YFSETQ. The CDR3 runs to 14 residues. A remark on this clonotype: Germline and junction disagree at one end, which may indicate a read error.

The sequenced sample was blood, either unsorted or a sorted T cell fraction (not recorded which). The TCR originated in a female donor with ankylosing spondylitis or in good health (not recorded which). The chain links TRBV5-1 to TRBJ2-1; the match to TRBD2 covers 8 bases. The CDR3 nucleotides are TGCGCCAGCAGCCCGGGGGGGCCTCACAATGAGCAGCTCTTC. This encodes CASSPGGPHNEQLF.